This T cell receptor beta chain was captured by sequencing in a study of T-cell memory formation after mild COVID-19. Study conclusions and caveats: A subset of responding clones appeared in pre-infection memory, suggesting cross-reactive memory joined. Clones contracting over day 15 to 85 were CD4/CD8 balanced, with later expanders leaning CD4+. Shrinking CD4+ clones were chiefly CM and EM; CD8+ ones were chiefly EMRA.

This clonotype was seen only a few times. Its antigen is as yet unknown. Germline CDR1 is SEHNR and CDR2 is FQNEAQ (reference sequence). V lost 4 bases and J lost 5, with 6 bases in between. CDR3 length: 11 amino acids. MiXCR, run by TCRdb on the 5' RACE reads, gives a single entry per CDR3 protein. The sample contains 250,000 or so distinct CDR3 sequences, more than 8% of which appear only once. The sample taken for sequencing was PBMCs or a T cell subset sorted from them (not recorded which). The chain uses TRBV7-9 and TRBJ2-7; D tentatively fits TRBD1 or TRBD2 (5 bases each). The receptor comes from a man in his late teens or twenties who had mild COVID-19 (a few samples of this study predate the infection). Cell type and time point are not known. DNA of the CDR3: TGTGCCAGCAGCTGGGGGAACGAGCAGTACGTC. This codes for CASSWGNEQYV.